The clone carrying this T cell receptor (beta chain) was picked up one time. These data are taken from a study of Ad26.COV2.S vaccination and SARS-CoV-2 variants. Here immunoSEQ multiplex PCR was the method, and the copy in TCRdb shows in-frame clones only, minus some. Of some 350,000 clones listed, 92% were seen once; the top ten hold about 3.9%. The CDR3 runs 16 residues. Germline CDR1 reads SGHAT; CDR2 reads FQNNGV. The V segment lost 2 bases and the J segment 6 bases; nucleotides outside the gene matches: 10. V gene TRBV11-2 combines with J gene TRBJ2-7; TRBD1 aligns across 10 bases. This TCR was recovered from a human donor who had recovered from COVID-19. Source: peripheral blood, taken after recovery from COVID-19. The CDR3, as DNA: TGTGCCAGCAGCTTAAGGGGACAGGGGTCAACGGGCGAGCAGTACTTC. Translation: CASSLRGQGSTGEQYF.